The T cell receptor beta chain described here comes from a study of blood T cell repertoires in COVID-19. The method was immunoSEQ multiplex PCR; TCRdb's version includes in-frame clones alone and lacks a portion of them. The profile shows 90,000 or so clones, around 91% of them singletons. V was pared by 5 bases and J by 1 base, with 6 bases of the junction left unmatched. The CDR3 consists of 16 residues. CDR1 and CDR2 (germline): SGHTA, FQGNSA. Sequencing was performed on peripheral blood. This clonotype originated in a woman aged 80 or older with active or convalescent COVID-19. The rearrangement links TRBV7-2 to TRBJ1-5; 9 bases are a match to TRBD1. The CDR3 loop is CASSTGQGLSNQPQHF. The CDR3 region has the DNA TGTGCCAGCAGCACGGGACAGGGATTAAGCAATCAGCCCCAGCATTTT.